The 8 T cell receptor beta chains below all came from one sample that was sequenced in a study of response to subunit inactivated influenza vaccine. TCRdb fed the RT-PCR reads into MiXCR, producing one record per CDR3 protein. Of approximately 500,000 distinct CDR3 sequences in the sample, approximately 22% were seen once. These same records also appear under a second study, on T cells expressing NK-cell markers. This second study says: The authors generated TCR beta cDNA through 5'RACE template switching with UMIs.

The specimen comprised CD4+ T cells sorted from PBMCs, sampled approximately 13 days after vaccination. The receptors shown here come from a man in his fifties or sixties who received an inactivated influenza vaccine.

This chain links TRBV3-1 with TRBJ2-2; a weak D match, TRBD1 (6 bases). The CDR3 sequence is 13 residues long. Deletions cut 10 bases from V and 4 bases from J, with 13 bases between. Germline V CDR1 and CDR2: LGHDT, YNNKEL (reference sequence). CDR3 sequence reads: CATRSTGTGELFF. The CDR3 DNA reads as TGTGCCACCAGATCGACAGGCACCGGGGAGCTGTTTTTT.

The CDR3 region has the DNA TGTGCCAGCAGTTACACCCGAGGGGTATCTGAGCAGTACTTC. Residues: CASSYTRGVSEQYF. This sequence joins TRBV27 and TRBJ2-7, with D possibly being TRBD1 or TRBD2 (5 bases each). The CDR3 has 14 residues. Germline CDR1 reads MNHEY; CDR2 reads SMNVEV (reference sequence). Trimming removed 4 bases from V and 7 bases from J, with 17 bases in between.

This clonotype was seen a few times. V and J are TRBV4-3 and TRBJ2-1; 11 bases align to TRBD2. J gave up 3 bases and V 5 bases, and 3 bases lay outside the gene matches. The CDR3 is 15 amino acids. CDR1 and CDR2 from the germline V gene are LGHNA and YSLEER. The CDR3 DNA is TGCGCCAGCAGCGACGGGACTAGCGGCTACAATGAGCAGTTCTTC. Amino acids: CASSDGTSGYNEQFF.

The sample holds a few counts of this clonotype. The chain employs TRBV4-3 and TRBJ2-6; TRBD2 is a possible D gene (7 bases). From germline, CDR1 is LGHNA and CDR2 YSLEER. CDR3 length: 18 residues. Trimming took 1 base from V and 0 from J, leaving 13 bases between them. CDR3 nucleotides: TGCGCCAGCAGCCAAGGTATTAGGGGGGGCTCTGGGGCCAACGTCCTGACTTTC. It yields the protein CASSQGIRGGSGANVLTF.

This chain connects TRBV20-1 to TRBJ1-5; D might be TRBD1 (5 bases). Trimming removed 6 bases at V and 1 base at J, with 19 bases between. This CDR3 spans 16 amino acids. Per the germline V gene, CDR1 is DFQATT and CDR2 is SNEGSKA (reference sequence). The CDR3 bases are TGCAGTGCCCAGGGTCGGGGGAGGAGAAGCAATCAGCCCCAGCATTTT. This translates into CSAQGRGRRSNQPQHF.

The DNA of the CDR3 is TGCGCCAGCAGCTTGGGATTCGTGGGGGGCTACACCTTC. Translating it yields CASSLGFVGGYTF. V gene TRBV5-1 combines with J gene TRBJ1-2; no reliable D call. The ends were cut back, 0 bases at V and 8 bases at J, with 11 bases in the middle. The CDR3 covers 13 residues. Germline CDR1 SGHRS, CDR2 YFSETQ.

This clonotype has a handful of counts. The rearrangement uses TRBV20-1 and TRBJ2-1; 11 nucleotides agree with TRBD2. Trimming took 5 bases from V and 4 from J; bases not matched to a gene: 7. The CDR3 is 15 residues long. Germline assignment: CDR1 DFQATT and CDR2 SNEGSKA (reference sequence). The CDR3: CSALHGTSGYNEQFF. The CDR3 region has the DNA TGCAGTGCTTTGCACGGGACTAGCGGATACAATGAGCAGTTCTTC.

The chain employs TRBV4-1 and TRBJ2-7; D tentatively reads TRBD1 or TRBD2 (5 bases each). The CDR3 covers 14 residues. CDR1 and CDR2 (germline): MGHRA, YSYEKL. Trimming pared 1 base from V and 2 bases from J, leaving 9 bases between. The CDR3 spells CASSQAGLAYEQYF. CDR3 in DNA: TGCGCCAGCAGCCAAGCGGGGCTAGCCTACGAGCAGTACTTC.